Below, 10 T cell receptor beta chains from the same sample are listed, as sequenced in a study of cytomegalovirus exposure and HLA in healthy donors. PCR was performed using 60 Vbeta and 13 Jbeta primers. Here immunoSEQ multiplex PCR was the method, and the copy in TCRdb shows in-frame clones only, minus some. In the table there are a few hundred thousand clones, roughly 80% of which are singletons. Sequencing was carried out using PBMCs. These receptors originate from a girl aged 2 to 9 in good health and CMV-seronegative.

A single count supports this clone. The rearrangement links TRBV27 to TRBJ2-7; D is ambiguous. Trimming removed 2 bases at V and 0 bases at J, with 5 bases between. Germline V gives CDR1 MNHEY, CDR2 SMNVEV (reference sequence). The length of the CDR3 is 13 residues. The CDR3 here is CASSLTNSYEQYF. DNA of the CDR3: TGTGCCAGCAGTTTAACAAACTCCTACGAGCAGTACTTC.

The chain employs TRBV27 and TRBJ1-1; no reliable D call. The CDR3 is made up of 14 amino acids. The germline V gene has CDR1 MNHEY and CDR2 SMNVEV (reference sequence). V was shortened by 4 bases and J by 5 bases, with 14 bases between the two germline ends. This chain's CDR3 is CASSSSSGRTEAFF. In DNA, the CDR3 is TGTGCCAGCAGTTCATCCTCGGGTAGAACTGAAGCTTTCTTT.

The V and J genes are TRBV11-2 and TRBJ2-7; no firm D call. CDR3 length: 10 residues. Per the germline V gene, CDR1 is SGHAT and CDR2 is FQNNGV. The CDR3 DNA is TGTGCCAGCAGCTTATCGCCAGGAACGGTC. Residues: CASSLSPGTV.

V gene TRBV7-3 combines with J gene TRBJ1-1; D might be TRBD1 (6 bases). Looked up from germline, CDR1 is SGHTA and CDR2 is FQGTGA. V lost 1 base and J lost 2, with 23 bases in between. CDR3 length: 19 residues. CDR3 sequence: CASSLKGRGENGANTEAFF. Written as DNA, the CDR3 is TGTGCCAGCAGCTTAAAGGGCAGGGGAGAGAATGGAGCCAACACTGAAGCTTTCTTT.

This sequence joins TRBV6-1 and TRBJ2-3; the D gene is possibly TRBD2 (5 bases). V gave up 5 bases and J gave up 6 bases, with 9 bases separating them. Germline V gene sequence: CDR1 MNHNS, CDR2 SASEGT. This CDR3 is built from 12 residues. The CDR3, as DNA: TGTGCCAGCAGTTTCCGCGGGGATACGCAGTATTTT. Translated, it gives CASSFRGDTQYF.

The chain has TRBV5-6 and TRBJ1-3; weak D call: TRBD1 (5 bases). Germline CDR1 is SGHDT and CDR2 is YYEEEE. V was cut by 0 bases and J by 0 bases, with 10 bases left in between. This CDR3 has 16 residues. CDR3 sequence reads: CASSLVGGSSGNTIYF. CDR3 DNA: TGTGCCAGCAGCTTGGTGGGGGGGAGCTCTGGAAACACCATATATTTT.

The chain joins TRBV7-8 to TRBJ1-5, with D uncertain. Germline CDR1 is SGHVS and CDR2 is FQNEAQ. Trimming removed 1 base from V and 1 base from J, with 8 bases in between. This CDR3 contains 15 residues. The CDR3 DNA sequence: TGTGCCAGCAGCTTAGGGCCTTCGAGCAATCAGCCCCAGCATTTT. Its translation is CASSLGPSSNQPQHF.

This clone has just a few counts. This rearrangement joins TRBV4-2 to TRBJ2-7; 14 nucleotides match TRBD2. Germline assignment: CDR1 LGHNA and CDR2 YNFKEQ. The V gene end was trimmed by 3 bases and the J gene end by 3 bases; junction bases not matched to a gene: 4. The CDR3 has 16 residues. The CDR3 here is CASSQGTSGSVYEQYF. The CDR3 nucleotides are TGTGCCAGCAGCCAGGGGACTAGCGGGAGCGTCTACGAGCAGTACTTC.

V gene TRBV15 combines with J gene TRBJ2-7; no firm D call. V lost 6 bases and J lost 4, with 19 bases in between. This CDR3 is 15 amino acids long. CDR1 is LNHNV, CDR2 YYDKDF, per germline (reference sequence). The CDR3 DNA reads as TGTGCCACCAGTGTTGCAGCCTCGAGGTGGTACGAGCAGTACTTC. Amino acid sequence: CATSVAASRWYEQYF.

This chain connects TRBV2 to TRBJ2-5; D might be TRBD1 (5 bases). Germline V gives CDR1 SNHLY, CDR2 FYNNEI. The CDR3 has 13 amino acids. V gave up 4 bases and J gave up 5 bases, with 11 bases separating them. The CDR3: CASSVGERETQYF. The CDR3 DNA follows: TGTGCCAGCAGTGTAGGGGAAAGGGAGACCCAGTACTTC.